Following are 20 T cell receptor beta chains from one sample sequenced in a study of regulatory T cells in long-lasting Graves disease. Time point in this sample: persistent/refractory GD, antithyroid drugs over 5 years with positive TRAb. Following extraction of RNA from PBMCs, that RNA was used to make the TCR library. Assembly of TCR beta libraries relied on iRepertoire HTBI primers together with Arm-PCR of CDR3 regions. TCRdb used MiXCR to reprocess the multiplex PCR reads, holding one entry per CDR3 protein. Of about 660,000 distinct CDR3 sequences listed, around 30% are singletons. The source material was peripheral blood mononuclear cells (PBMCs), sampled when the disease was refractory, from a patient treated with antithyroid drugs. These receptors came from a female donor with Graves disease.

This clonotype was detected only a few times. The chain joins TRBV5-1 to TRBJ1-2, with D perhaps matching TRBD1 (6 bases). From germline, CDR1 is SGHRS and CDR2 YFSETQ. The CDR3 spans 15 residues. V shed 4 bases and J shed 4 bases, with 17 bases lying between them. The CDR3 region has the DNA TGCGCCAGCAGCAAAAACCCAGGGGAGCTCTATGGCTACACCTTC. This codes for CASSKNPGELYGYTF.

This clonotype was observed a handful of times. The chain couples TRBV7-9 to TRBJ2-7; no clear D. The germline gives CDR1 SEHNR, CDR2 FQNEAQ (reference sequence). CDR3 length: 14 residues. The ends were cut back, 2 bases at V and 0 bases at J, with 8 bases in the middle. Written as DNA, the CDR3 is TGTGCCAGCAGCTTAAATGGGATCTCCTACGAGCAGTACTTC. Translating it yields CASSLNGISYEQYF.

In its sample, this clonotype was seen many times. The V gene is TRBV28, the J gene TRBJ2-5; unclear D gene. This CDR3 is 12 amino acids long. V lost 7 bases and J lost 5, with 11 bases in between. In germline, CDR1 is MDHEN, CDR2 SYDVKM. In DNA form, the CDR3 reads TGTGCCAGCACAGGAGTAAGGGAGACCCAGTACTTC. Protein product: CASTGVRETQYF.

The genes are TRBV20-1 and TRBJ2-7; 12 bases align to TRBD2. J lost 4 bases, V lost 5 bases, and 3 bases had no gene match. The CDR3 spans 13 residues. The germline gives CDR1 DFQATT, CDR2 SNEGSKA (reference sequence). The CDR3 reads CSAWTSGKYEQYF. The CDR3 region has the DNA TGCAGTGCTTGGACTAGCGGGAAATACGAGCAGTACTTC.

The chain couples TRBV6-2 or TRBV6-3 to TRBJ2-2, with no clear D. V gave up 2 bases and J gave up 0 bases, with 13 bases separating them. The CDR3 totals 17 residues. The germline CDR1 and CDR2 sequences are MNHEY and SVGEGT. The CDR3 nucleotides read TGTGCCAGCAGTTACCCGGATCAGTTCGCGAACACCGGGGAGCTGTTTTTT. Protein product: CASSYPDQFANTGELFF.

This clonotype was seen more than once but under ten times. This rearrangement joins TRBV6-1 to TRBJ1-1; D gene uncertain. Looked up from germline, CDR1 is MNHNS and CDR2 is SASEGT. V lost 2 bases to trimming and J lost 1 base, with 11 bases between them. This CDR3 comprises 15 residues. CDR3 bases: TGTGCCAGCAGTGAACTGATCCCAGGGAACACTGAAGCTTTCTTT. Its protein product is CASSELIPGNTEAFF.

As DNA, the CDR3 is TGTGCCAGCAGTTATCCCGGGACTGCGCACTCTGGAAACACCATATATTTT. Translating gives CASSYPGTAHSGNTIYF. The genes are TRBV28 and TRBJ1-3, with D perhaps matching TRBD1 (5 bases). The CDR3 contains 17 residues. Germline loops: CDR1 MDHEN, CDR2 SYDVKM. The germline V and J ends were trimmed by 4 bases and 0 bases, with 16 bases remaining between them.

This chain links TRBV7-9 with TRBJ2-5, with D possibly being TRBD2 (6 bases). CDR3 length: 15 residues. V lost 5 bases and J 2 bases, leaving 15 bases between the germline ends. Germline V CDR1 and CDR2: SEHNR, FQNEAQ (reference sequence). CDR3 amino acids: CASSPSGLEQETQYF. The CDR3 bases are TGTGCCAGCAGCCCCTCGGGACTTGAACAAGAGACCCAGTACTTC.

This clonotype has only a few counts. The V gene is TRBV15, the J gene TRBJ2-5, with D possibly matching TRBD1 (5 bases). Per germline, CDR1 LNHNV and CDR2 YYDKDF (reference sequence). V lost 4 bases to trimming and J lost 4 bases, with 19 bases between them. This CDR3 has 16 amino acids. The CDR3 sequence: CATSTLSAGWGETQYF. The CDR3 DNA follows: TGTGCCACCAGCACCCTATCGGCAGGGTGGGGAGAGACCCAGTACTTC.

The rearrangement uses TRBV6-1 and TRBJ2-5; maybe TRBD2 (6 bases). V was clipped by 5 bases and J by 2 bases, with 12 bases between them. The V gene's germline CDR1 is MNHNS and CDR2 SASEGT. CDR3 length: 14 amino acids. CDR3 DNA sequence: TGTGCCAGCAGTCCTGGGGGGATACAAGAGACCCAGTACTTC. Translated, it gives CASSPGGIQETQYF.

V and J are TRBV5-1 and TRBJ2-1, with D uncertain. The CDR3 runs to 14 residues. The germline gives CDR1 SGHRS, CDR2 YFSETQ. V lost 7 bases to trimming and J lost 6 bases, with 17 bases between them. The CDR3 spells CASYAEGPGNEQFF. CDR3 coding DNA: TGCGCCAGCTACGCGGAAGGGCCAGGCAATGAGCAGTTCTTC.

The chain combines TRBV12-3 or TRBV12-4 with TRBJ1-1; D possibly corresponds to TRBD1 (6 bases). V was cut by 2 bases and J by 1 base, with 11 bases left in between. This CDR3 region has 15 residues. CDR3 sequence: CASSLIRGGNTEAFF. The DNA of the CDR3 is TGTGCCAGCAGTTTAATCAGGGGCGGGAACACTGAAGCTTTCTTT.

This clonotype appeared many times. This chain uses TRBV28 with TRBJ1-6; D unclear. V was shortened by 1 base and J by 0 bases, with 19 bases between the two germline ends. In germline, CDR1 is MDHEN, CDR2 SYDVKM. This CDR3 has 20 amino acids. CDR3 protein: CASSLLSWQTQSSYNSPLHF. The CDR3 coding sequence is TGTGCCAGCAGTTTATTATCCTGGCAGACCCAGAGCTCCTATAATTCACCCCTCCACTTT.

The chain employs TRBV4-1 and TRBJ2-5; the D is unclear. Per the germline V gene, CDR1 is MGHRA and CDR2 is YSYEKL. This CDR3 is built from 15 residues. Trimming pared 7 bases from V and 4 bases from J, leaving 19 bases between. The CDR3 coding sequence is TGCGCCAGCAAAAGGGTCGAAGGGTCCCCAGAGACCCAGTACTTC. Translating gives CASKRVEGSPETQYF.

This clonotype came up a few times. V is TRBV7-9 and J is TRBJ1-4; D possibly corresponds to TRBD1 (6 bases). The V end was cut by 5 bases, the J end by 8 bases, with 21 bases between. Per germline, CDR1 SEHNR and CDR2 FQNEAQ (reference sequence). The CDR3 is made up of 16 amino acids. The chain's CDR3 is CASSPESGGGREKLFF. The CDR3 DNA follows: TGTGCCAGCAGCCCCGAGTCGGGGGGCGGAAGGGAAAAACTGTTTTTT.

The rearrangement joins TRBV20-1 to TRBJ1-2; 9 nucleotides match TRBD1. The CDR3 extends over 14 amino acids. Trimming took 2 bases from V and 6 from J; bases not matched to a gene: 7. Germline V gene data show CDR1 as DFQATT and CDR2 as SNEGSKA (reference sequence). The CDR3 nucleotides are TGCAGTGCTAGAAGGGACAGGGTAACGCATGGCTACACCTTC. Residues: CSARRDRVTHGYTF.

The chain couples TRBV20-1 to TRBJ2-7, with D perhaps matching TRBD1 or TRBD2 (5 bases each). Deletions cut 1 base from V and 1 base from J, with 14 bases between. This CDR3 has 15 residues. From germline, CDR1 is DFQATT and CDR2 SNEGSKA (reference sequence). The CDR3 protein is CSARVGREPSYEQYF. CDR3 in DNA: TGCAGTGCTAGAGTGGGCAGGGAGCCTTCCTACGAGCAGTACTTC.

The rearrangement uses TRBV29-1 and TRBJ2-7, with 8 bases aligning to TRBD1. This CDR3 is 12 amino acids long. Trimming at V came to 6 bases and at J to 7 bases, leaving 8 bases not matched to a gene. The germline gives CDR1 SQVTM, CDR2 ANQGSEA. The DNA of the CDR3 is TGCAGCGTCCCTGGGACAGGTTGGGAGCAGTACTTC. Its protein product is CSVPGTGWEQYF.

The chain employs TRBV6-2 or TRBV6-3 and TRBJ1-1; a possible D gene is TRBD1 (5 bases). CDR1 and CDR2 from the germline V gene are MNHEY and SVGEGT. The germline V and J ends were trimmed by 4 bases and 3 bases, with 18 bases remaining between them. The CDR3 spans 16 residues. DNA for the CDR3: TGTGCCAGCAGTTTAGCCGGGACCCCCCGGTACACTGAAGCTTTCTTT. Its protein is CASSLAGTPRYTEAFF.

This clonotype was recorded at least ten times. V is TRBV2 and J is TRBJ2-5; D may be TRBD1 (6 bases). V was cut by 5 bases and J by 1 base, with 8 bases left in between. This CDR3 contains 13 residues. From germline, CDR1 is SNHLY and CDR2 FYNNEI. The CDR3 DNA follows: TGTGCCAGCAGTCTGGGGGCCCAAGAGACCCAGTACTTC. This encodes CASSLGAQETQYF.